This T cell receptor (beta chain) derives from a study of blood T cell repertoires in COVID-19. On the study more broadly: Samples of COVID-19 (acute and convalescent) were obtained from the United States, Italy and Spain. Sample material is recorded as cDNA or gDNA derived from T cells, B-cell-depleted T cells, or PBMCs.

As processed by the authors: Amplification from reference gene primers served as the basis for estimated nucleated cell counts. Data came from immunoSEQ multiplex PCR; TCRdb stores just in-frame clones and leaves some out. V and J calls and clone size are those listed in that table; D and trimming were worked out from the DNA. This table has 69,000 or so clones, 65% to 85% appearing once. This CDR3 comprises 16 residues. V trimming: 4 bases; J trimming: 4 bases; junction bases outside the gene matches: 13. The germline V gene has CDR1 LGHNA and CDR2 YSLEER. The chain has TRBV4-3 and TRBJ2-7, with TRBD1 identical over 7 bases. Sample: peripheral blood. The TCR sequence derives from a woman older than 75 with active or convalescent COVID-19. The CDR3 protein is CASSPQIGGGVYEQYF. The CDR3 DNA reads TGCGCCAGCAGCCCCCAGATAGGGGGCGGTGTATACGAGCAGTACTTC.